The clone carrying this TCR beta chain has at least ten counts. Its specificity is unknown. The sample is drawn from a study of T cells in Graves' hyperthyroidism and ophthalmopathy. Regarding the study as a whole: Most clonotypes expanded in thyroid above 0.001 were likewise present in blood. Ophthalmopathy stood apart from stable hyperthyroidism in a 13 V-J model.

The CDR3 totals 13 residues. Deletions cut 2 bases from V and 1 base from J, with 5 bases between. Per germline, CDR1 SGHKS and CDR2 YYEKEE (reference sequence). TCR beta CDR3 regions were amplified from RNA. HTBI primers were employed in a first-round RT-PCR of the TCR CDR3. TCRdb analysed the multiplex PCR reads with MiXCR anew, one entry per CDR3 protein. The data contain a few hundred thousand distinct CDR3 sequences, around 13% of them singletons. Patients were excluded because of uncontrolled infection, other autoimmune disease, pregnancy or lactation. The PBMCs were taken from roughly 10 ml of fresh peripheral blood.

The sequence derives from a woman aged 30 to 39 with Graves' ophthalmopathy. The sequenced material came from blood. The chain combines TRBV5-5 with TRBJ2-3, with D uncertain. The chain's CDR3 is CASSFTGTDTQYF. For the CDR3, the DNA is TGTGCCAGCAGCTTTACGGGCACAGATACGCAGTATTTT. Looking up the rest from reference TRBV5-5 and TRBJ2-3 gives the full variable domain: DAGVTQSPTHLIKTRGQQVTLRCSPISGHKSVSWYQQVLGQGPQFIFQYYEKEERGRGNFPDRFSARQFPNYSSELNVNALLLGDSALYLCASSFTGTDTQYFGPGTRLTVL.